The 19 T cell receptor beta chains given below trace back to one sample, sequenced in a study of T cell repertoires in cytomegalovirus infection. These receptors are not linked to any known antigen. TCRdb used MiXCR to reprocess the reads, holding one entry per CDR3 protein. The table lists 80,000 to 95,000 distinct CDR3 sequences, 25% to 30% of them singletons. The source material was CD8+ T cells from cultured PBMCs, sampled from culture after CMV antigen stimulation. The receptors come from a human donor in good health (CMV status not recorded). Some clones in this sample may be carry-over from other donors' samples.

This rearrangement joins TRBV2 to TRBJ1-5, with no clear D. The germline CDR1 and CDR2 sequences are SNHLY and FYNNEI. With 3 bases removed from V and 6 bases from J, the gap between germline ends came to 6 bases. CDR3 length: 12 amino acids. The CDR3 is CASSDPGQPQHF. For the CDR3, the DNA is TGTGCCAGCAGTGATCCCGGTCAGCCCCAGCATTTT.

This clonotype was detected a few times. The chain has TRBV7-2 and TRBJ1-1; D is unclear. Per germline, CDR1 SGHTA and CDR2 FQGNSA. V was cut by 2 bases and J by 4 bases, with 14 bases left in between. CDR3 length: 15 residues. In nucleotides, the CDR3 is TGTGCCAGCAGCTTAAGAGAATCCTCCTCCACTGAAGCTTTCTTT. Translating it yields CASSLRESSSTEAFF. Using reference TRBV7-2 and TRBJ1-1 for the parts outside the CDR3, the full variable domain is GAGVSQSPSNKVTEKGKDVELRCDPISGHTALYWYRQSLGQGLEFLIYFQGNSAPDKSGLPSDRFSAERTGGSVSTLTIQRTQQEDSAVYLCASSLRESSSTEAFFGQGTRLTVV.

The sample holds a few counts of this clonotype. The chain has TRBV12-3 or TRBV12-4 and TRBJ2-1, with 9 bases fitting TRBD1. After removal of 5 bases from V and 6 bases from J, the junction contained 8 bases not matched to a gene. The CDR3 loop spans 15 amino acids. Written as DNA, the CDR3 is TGTGCCAGCAGTCCTCGGACAGGGGCCCCCAATGAGCAGTTCTTC. Translating it yields CASSPRTGAPNEQFF.

This chain uses TRBV11-3 with TRBJ2-5, with D possibly TRBD1 on 6 matching bases. CDR3 length: 13 residues. Looked up from germline, CDR1 is SGHNT and CDR2 is YENEEA. V was pared by 1 base and J by 5 bases, with 8 bases between. The CDR3 here is CASSLGTAETQYF. DNA for the CDR3: TGTGCCAGCAGCTTAGGGACAGCGGAGACCCAGTACTTC. Filled out from reference TRBV11-3 and TRBJ2-5, the complete variable domain reads EAGVVQSPRYKIIEKKQPVAFWCNPISGHNTLYWYLQNLGQGPELLIRYENEEAVDDSQLPKDRFSAERLKGVDSTLKIQPAELGDSAVYLCASSLGTAETQYFGPGTRLLVL.

The V gene is TRBV13, the J gene TRBJ1-1; D unresolved. The V gene lost 4 bases and the J gene lost 0 bases, with 18 bases spanning the gap. This CDR3 spans 17 amino acids. Germline CDR1 is PRHDT and CDR2 is FYEKMQ (reference sequence). The CDR3 region is CASSSPQRVGLNTEAFF. The CDR3 coding sequence is TGTGCCAGCAGCTCCCCCCAGAGGGTAGGGTTGAACACTGAAGCTTTCTTT.

This clonotype was seen many times. This CDR3 reads CASSLAGSYEQYF. The CDR3 DNA reads TGTGCCAGCAGCTTAGCCGGATCCTACGAGCAGTACTTC. V gene TRBV7-9 combines with J gene TRBJ2-7; D uncertain. There are 13 residues in the CDR3. The germline gives CDR1 SEHNR, CDR2 FQNEAQ (reference sequence). Between the trimmed V and J ends, which lost 0 bases and 1 base, there was a span of 4 bases. The whole variable domain, filled in from reference TRBV7-9 and TRBJ2-7, reads DTGVSQNPRHKITKRGQNVTFRCDPISEHNRLYWYRQTLGQGPEFLTYFQNEAQLEKSRLLSDRFSAERPKGSFSTLEIQRTEQGDSAMYLCASSLAGSYEQYFGPGTRLTVT.

This clonotype occurred a few times. This rearrangement joins TRBV7-2 to TRBJ2-3; the match to TRBD2 covers 12 bases. V shed 6 bases and J 5 bases; nucleotides not matched to a gene: 9. This CDR3 has 16 residues. CDR1 and CDR2 from the germline V gene are SGHTA and FQGNSA. CDR3 amino acids: CASSSRLAGAGDTQYF. Written as DNA, the CDR3 is TGTGCCAGCAGTTCACGACTAGCGGGGGCGGGAGATACGCAGTATTTT.

In this sample, this clonotype turned up many times. This chain joins TRBV27 and TRBJ2-2, with TRBD1 identical over 10 bases. CDR3 length: 14 amino acids. Germline V gene lookup returns CDR1 MNHEY and CDR2 SMNVEV (reference sequence). V trimming: 6 bases; J trimming: 4 bases; junction bases outside the gene matches: 2. In nucleotides, the CDR3 is TGTGCCAGCAGCCGGGACAGGGGCACCGGGGAGCTGTTTTTT. The encoded protein is CASSRDRGTGELFF.

V gene TRBV6-1 combines with J gene TRBJ1-1; perhaps TRBD1 as D (6 bases). Germline V CDR1 and CDR2: MNHNS, SASEGT. The V and J ends lost 4 bases and 3 bases respectively, with 9 bases between them. The CDR3 totals 13 residues. In DNA, the CDR3 is TGTGCCAGCAGTGCGTGGACAGACACTGAAGCTTTCTTT. Protein: CASSAWTDTEAFF.

V gene TRBV5-4 combines with J gene TRBJ2-5, with TRBD2 matching over 13 bases. The ends lost 4 bases at V and 5 bases at J; junction bases unmatched: 14. There are 18 residues in the CDR3. Germline loops: CDR1 SGHNT, CDR2 YYREEE (reference sequence). CDR3 amino acids: CASSRRTSGGPWGETQYF. For the CDR3, the DNA is TGTGCCAGCAGCCGACGGACTAGCGGGGGCCCCTGGGGGGAGACCCAGTACTTC.

The rearrangement uses TRBV7-8 and TRBJ2-5; a weak D match, TRBD2 (6 bases). Germline loops: CDR1 SGHVS, CDR2 FQNEAQ. This CDR3 spans 12 amino acids. The CDR3 sequence: CAILAPQETQYF. In DNA, the CDR3 is TGTGCAATACTAGCCCCCCAAGAGACCCAGTACTTC.

The V call is TRBV19, the J call TRBJ1-1; D is perhaps TRBD1 (6 bases). Germline CDR1 reads LNHDA; CDR2 reads SQIVND (reference sequence). V was trimmed by 4 bases and J by 3 bases, leaving 15 bases between them. The CDR3 has 15 amino acids. This CDR3 reads CASSKYRVVDTEAFF. Here the CDR3 DNA reads TGTGCCAGTAGTAAATACAGGGTGGTTGACACTGAAGCTTTCTTT.

In its sample, this clonotype was seen many times. The rearrangement uses TRBV7-9 and TRBJ2-7, with D perhaps TRBD2 (6 bases). Germline V lookup: CDR1 SEHNR, CDR2 FQNEAQ (reference sequence). This CDR3 region has 15 residues. Trimming pared 5 bases from V and 6 bases from J, leaving 20 bases between. The CDR3 nucleotides are TGTGCCAGCAGCCATACCAGGGAGGAGGGTCCCGAGCAGTACTTC. Its protein is CASSHTREEGPEQYF.

Only a few counts were recorded for this clonotype. The J gene is TRBJ2-7, the V gene TRBV4-2; 8 bases are shared with TRBD1. Germline V gene sequence: CDR1 LGHNA, CDR2 YNFKEQ. This CDR3 is built from 14 residues. V trimming: 1 base; J trimming: 5 bases; junction bases outside the gene matches: 4. The CDR3 DNA is TGTGCCAGCAGCCAAGGGACAGGGACGGACGAGCAGTACTTC. It yields the protein CASSQGTGTDEQYF.

This clonotype has a handful of counts. The chain employs TRBV12-5 and TRBJ2-1, with 8 bases lining up with TRBD1. Germline lookup yields CDR1 LGHNT and CDR2 FRNRAP. After removal of 1 base from V and 7 bases from J, the junction contained 6 bases not matched to a gene. The CDR3 consists of 15 residues. The CDR3 loop reads CASGLGAGGENEQFF. In nucleotides, the CDR3 is TGTGCTAGTGGTTTGGGGGCAGGGGGCGAGAATGAGCAGTTCTTC.

Ten or more counts support this clonotype. The chain uses TRBV7-8 and TRBJ2-7, with D tentatively TRBD2 (6 bases). Between the trimmed V and J ends, which lost 7 bases and 5 bases, there was a span of 21 bases. Germline V gene data show CDR1 as SGHVS and CDR2 as FQNEAQ. This CDR3 has 15 residues. This chain's CDR3 is CASTTVTSGEDEQYF. For the CDR3, the DNA is TGTGCCAGCACCACCGTCACATCGGGGGAAGACGAGCAGTACTTC.

DNA for the CDR3: TGTGCCAGCATCGAAAGGGAGCGAAACACAGATACGCAGTATTTT. The encoded protein is CASIERERNTDTQYF. The V call is TRBV28, the J call TRBJ2-3, with D possibly matching TRBD2 (5 bases). Trimming removed 7 bases at V and 2 bases at J, with 16 bases between. In germline, CDR1 is MDHEN, CDR2 SYDVKM. The CDR3 spans 15 residues.

This clonotype showed up many times. This chain uses TRBV6-1 with TRBJ2-7, with 11 bases identical to TRBD1. J lost 6 bases, V lost 7 bases, and 5 bases had no gene match. Germline values: CDR1 MNHNS, CDR2 SASEGT. The CDR3 covers 13 residues. The CDR3 is CASNLGQGGEQYF. DNA of the CDR3: TGTGCCAGCAACCTGGGACAGGGGGGCGAGCAGTACTTC.

This rearrangement joins TRBV7-6 to TRBJ2-7; TRBD2 might be the D (6 bases). The germline CDR1 and CDR2 sequences are SGHVS and FNYEAQ. Deletions cut 0 bases from V and 2 bases from J, with 8 bases between. The CDR3 runs to 14 residues. Here the CDR3 DNA reads TGTGCCAGCAGCTTAGCTGCGGGGCCCTACGAGCAGTACTTC. This codes for CASSLAAGPYEQYF.